This TCR beta chain appears in the sequencing data of a study of graft-versus-host responses after intestinal transplantation. Overall study context: Anti-thymocyte globulin induction, then tacrolimus and steroids for approximately 3 years, went to all recipients.

The data were produced by immunoSEQ multiplex PCR, yet TCRdb's version contains in-frame clones alone and is incomplete. Of 24,000 or so clones listed, roughly four fifths are singletons. This CDR3 comprises 15 residues. V gave up 1 base and J gave up 6 bases, with 15 bases separating them. Germline loops: CDR1 SGHRS, CDR2 YFSETQ. Worth noting for this clone: Its antigen is currently unknown.

V gene TRBV5-1 combines with J gene TRBJ2-3, with D perhaps being TRBD1 or TRBD2 (5 bases each). This sequence was found in a human donor who was the organ donor for an intestinal transplant. The sequencing here drew on unstimulated CD8+ T cells sorted from spleen or lymph node cells, taken before transplant. CDR3 residues: CASSLLTGAFDTQYF. In nucleotides, the CDR3 is TGCGCCAGCAGCTTGTTAACCGGGGCCTTTGATACGCAGTATTTT.